The 18 T cell receptor beta chains below come from one sample, sequenced in a study of cytomegalovirus exposure and HLA in healthy donors. The repertoire was sequenced with immunoSEQ multiplex PCR; TCRdb's copy has only in-frame clones and lacks some. This sample has about 110,000 clones, with about nine tenths found just once. The sample was PBMCs. Receptor source: a woman between 18 and 29 years old in good health and CMV-seronegative.

This chain connects TRBV10-3 to TRBJ2-1, with 10 bases lining up with TRBD1. The junction had 7 bases not matched to a gene; V was cut back by 3 bases and J by 8 bases. CDR1 is ENHRY and CDR2 is SYGVKD in the germline V gene. The CDR3 is made up of 15 amino acids. CDR3 in DNA: TGTGCCATCAGTGATCCCGGGACAGGGGTGGATGAGCAGTTCTTC. The encoded protein is CAISDPGTGVDEQFF.

This clone appeared a single time. The genes are TRBV30 and TRBJ1-3; D perhaps matches TRBD1 (6 bases). Germline-derived CDR1 and CDR2 are GTSNPN and SVGIG (reference sequence). V lost 2 bases to trimming and J lost 0 bases, with 8 bases between them. The CDR3 loop spans 14 amino acids. The CDR3 sequence is CAWSQGSSGNTIYF. The CDR3 DNA follows: TGTGCCTGGAGTCAGGGGAGCTCTGGAAACACCATATATTTT.

This chain joins TRBV7-9 and TRBJ1-2; D is uncertain. CDR1 and CDR2 from the germline V gene are SEHNR and FQNEAQ (reference sequence). V gave up 0 bases and J gave up 0 bases, with 17 bases separating them. The CDR3 is made up of 18 amino acids. The CDR3 bases are TGTGCCAGCAGCTTAGCGGCTGGCAGCCTAACTACTAACTATGGCTACACCTTC. Translating it yields CASSLAAGSLTTNYGYTF.

The CDR3 sequence is CASSAPPGQGIDEQYF. The DNA for the CDR3 is TGTGCCAGCAGCGCCCCTCCGGGACAGGGGATCGACGAGCAGTACTTC. The gene calls are TRBV9 and TRBJ2-7, with 10 bases lining up with TRBD1. This CDR3 is built from 16 residues. The germline CDR1 and CDR2 sequences are SGDLS and YYNGEE. V lost 3 bases and J lost 5; bases outside the gene matches: 11.

The CDR3 DNA reads TGTGCCAGCAGCGCCCTAGCGGGAGGCTACGAGCAGTACTTC. Amino acids: CASSALAGGYEQYF. The chain recombines TRBV7-2 with TRBJ2-7, with 11 positions matching TRBD2. Looked up from germline, CDR1 is SGHTA and CDR2 is FQGNSA. This CDR3 is 14 amino acids long. V was clipped by 5 bases and J by 3 bases; unmatched bases: 3.

This chain links TRBV7-6 with TRBJ2-2, with D perhaps TRBD2 (6 bases). The germline gives CDR1 SGHVS, CDR2 FNYEAQ. The length of the CDR3 is 14 residues. V lost 8 bases, J lost 4 bases, and 14 bases lay in between. The DNA of the CDR3 is TGTGCCAGCCTCGGGACTGCCTCCACCGGGGAGCTGTTTTTT. The encoded protein is CASLGTASTGELFF.

The genes are TRBV4-3 and TRBJ2-1; perhaps TRBD2 as D (7 bases). The CDR3 has 16 amino acids. Germline loops: CDR1 LGHNA, CDR2 YSLEER. Trimming shortened V by 1 base and J by 4 bases, and 14 bases separated the two germline ends. DNA for the CDR3: TGCGCCAGCAGCCAAGCGACGAGGGGGGGATACAATGAGCAGTTCTTC. It yields the protein CASSQATRGGYNEQFF.

This clone occurred a few times. This sequence joins TRBV6-1 and TRBJ1-5; weak D call: TRBD1 (6 bases). This CDR3 has 13 residues. The germline V and J ends were trimmed by 3 bases and 8 bases, with 11 bases remaining between them. Per the germline V gene, CDR1 is MNHNS and CDR2 is SASEGT. For the CDR3, the DNA is TGTGCCAGCAGTGATCAGGGGCCGAAGCCCCAGCATTTT. It codes for CASSDQGPKPQHF.

V usage is TRBV5-4 and J usage is TRBJ2-3, with D maybe TRBD1 (6 bases). The CDR3 spans 14 residues. Germline V CDR1 and CDR2: SGHNT, YYREEE (reference sequence). The ends were cut back, 4 bases at V and 4 bases at J, with 13 bases in the middle. CDR3 sequence (DNA): TGTGCCAGCAGCAACCAGGGGATGGCAGATACGCAGTATTTT. Its translation: CASSNQGMADTQYF. The variable domain in full, with the rest retrieved from reference TRBV5-4 and TRBJ2-3, is ETGVTQSPTHLIKTRGQQVTLRCSSQSGHNTVSWYQQALGQGPQFIFQYYREEENGRGNFPPRFSGLQFPNYSSELNVNALELDDSALYLCASSNQGMADTQYFGPGTRLTVL.

This chain connects TRBV9 to TRBJ2-3, with D perhaps TRBD2 (5 bases). Looked up from germline, CDR1 is SGDLS and CDR2 is YYNGEE. The CDR3 is 19 amino acids. Trimming stripped 2 bases from V and 1 base from J, with 23 bases between. The DNA for the CDR3 is TGTGCCAGCAGCGTCTCCAGCGGCACAGAACGTGTCCGCACAGATACGCAGTATTTT. Amino acids: CASSVSSGTERVRTDTQYF.

This clone was counted between two and nine times. V and J are TRBV5-6 and TRBJ2-7; no definite D call. CDR1 is SGHDT and CDR2 is YYEEEE in the germline V gene. V shed 1 base and J shed 6 bases, with 11 bases lying between them. CDR3 length: 13 amino acids. The CDR3 loop reads CASSLFSSGEQYF. In DNA, the CDR3 is TGTGCCAGCAGCTTGTTCTCTTCCGGCGAGCAGTACTTC.

This rearrangement joins TRBV6-1 to TRBJ1-5, with 7 bases identical to TRBD1. J was trimmed by 5 bases and V by 3 bases; bases with no gene match: 10. This CDR3 spans 16 amino acids. CDR1 is MNHNS and CDR2 is SASEGT in the germline V gene. The CDR3 loop reads CASSDLAGGSDQPQHF. The CDR3 DNA is TGTGCCAGCAGTGATTTGGCAGGGGGATCAGATCAGCCCCAGCATTTT.

This clone was seen only a few times. The chain carries TRBV11-2 and TRBJ1-2; no definite D call. CDR3 size: 14 residues. The germline V gene has CDR1 SGHAT and CDR2 FQNNGV. The ends were cut back, 3 bases at V and 8 bases at J, with 16 bases in the middle. CDR3 sequence: CASSFLSQVQGYTF. Here the CDR3 DNA reads TGTGCCAGCAGCTTTTTGAGCCAGGTTCAGGGCTACACCTTC.

In this sample, this clone turned up a few times. V is TRBV28 and J is TRBJ1-4, with D unclear. From germline, CDR1 is MDHEN and CDR2 SYDVKM. The CDR3 covers 11 residues. Trimming removed 6 bases from V and 5 bases from J, with 4 bases in between. The CDR3 DNA is TGTGCCAGCAGGCGAAATGAAAAACTGTTTTTT. Protein product: CASRRNEKLFF.

The chain couples TRBV7-8 to TRBJ1-5; perhaps TRBD1 as D (5 bases). CDR1 and CDR2 (germline): SGHVS, FQNEAQ. With 5 bases removed from V and 4 bases from J, the gap between germline ends came to 15 bases. The CDR3 consists of 15 residues. As DNA, the CDR3 is TGTGCCAGCAGCCTCACAGGTCGGTTTAATCAGCCCCAGCATTTT. Translation gives CASSLTGRFNQPQHF.

V gene TRBV7-9 combines with J gene TRBJ1-1; 7 nucleotides match TRBD1. V lost 5 bases and J lost 1; bases outside the gene matches: 10. CDR1 and CDR2 from the germline V gene are SEHNR and FQNEAQ (reference sequence). The CDR3 is 16 residues long. The CDR3 sequence is CASSNPGTAGNTEAFF. The CDR3 DNA sequence: TGTGCCAGCAGCAACCCAGGGACAGCGGGGAACACTGAAGCTTTCTTT.

V gene TRBV6-1 combines with J gene TRBJ2-2; no definite D call. The V gene's germline CDR1 is MNHNS and CDR2 SASEGT. The CDR3 length is 14 residues. V lost 4 bases and J lost 3, with 9 bases in between. The chain's CDR3 is CASSGQQYTGELFF. The DNA of the CDR3 is TGTGCCAGCAGTGGGCAACAGTACACCGGGGAGCTGTTTTTT.

V usage is TRBV12-2 and J usage is TRBJ2-3; no check of the table's D call, TRBD1, against the DNA was made. TRBV12-2 is termed a pseudogene. This CDR3 has 19 residues. CDR3 residues: CASRLASGKLGASTDTQYF. The DNA for the CDR3 is TGTGCAAGTCGCTTAGCGTCAGGGAAACTCGGAGCTAGCACAGATACGCAGTATTTT.